The rows below give T cell receptor beta chains drawn from one sample of a study of T cells after yellow fever vaccination. TCRdb fed the 5' RACE reads into MiXCR, producing one record per CDR3 protein. Here the sample spans some 500,000 distinct CDR3 sequences, roughly 14% being singletons. The sample in question was PBMCs, obtained on the day of the yellow fever booster vaccination. These receptors all stem from a man aged 25-40 years who received the YFV17D yellow fever vaccine. CDR3s include the opening cysteine and the closing phenylalanine or tryptophan. A D gene is named only where the DNA matches it firmly. Clone size appears in some rows only: once, few, many, or a class for an expanded clone.

J gene: TRBJ2-3; D gene: TRBD2; V gene: TRBV18; clone size: few; CDR3 DNA: TGTGCCAGCTCATCGCGGGGGGTGCTTACAGATACGCAGTATTTT; CDR3 protein: CASSSRGVLTDTQYF
J gene: TRBJ2-1; D gene: NA; V gene: TRBV7-8; clone size: few; CDR3 DNA: TGTGCCAGCAGCTTAGCCCCCGGACTATCCAGCTCCTACAATGAGCAGTTCTTC; CDR3 protein: CASSLAPGLSSSYNEQFF
J gene: TRBJ2-7; D gene: TRBD2; V gene: TRBV2; clone size: NA; CDR3 DNA: TGTGCCGTCGGGGGGGCCTACGAGCAGTACTTC; CDR3 protein: CAVGGAYEQYF
J gene: TRBJ2-4; D gene: NA; V gene: TRBV19; clone size: few; CDR3 DNA: TGTGCCAGTATGGACAGCTCAATAGCCAAAAACATTCAGTACTTC; CDR3 protein: CASMDSSIAKNIQYF
J gene: TRBJ2-7; D gene: NA; V gene: TRBV28; clone size: NA; CDR3 DNA: TGTGCCAGCAGACTGACCGGCAGGGAACTTTACGAGCAGTACTTC; CDR3 protein: CASRLTGRELYEQYF
J gene: TRBJ2-1; D gene: TRBD2; V gene: TRBV10-3; clone size: NA; CDR3 DNA: TGTGCCATCAGTGAGTTGCTAGCGGGGCTAATCTCCAATGAGCAGTTCTTC; CDR3 protein: CAISELLAGLISNEQFF
J gene: TRBJ2-3; D gene: TRBD2; V gene: TRBV7-2; clone size: NA; CDR3 DNA: TGTGCCAGCAGGGAACCGGGACTAGGGGCAGATACGCAGTATTTT; CDR3 protein: CASREPGLGADTQYF
J gene: TRBJ1-4; D gene: TRBD1; V gene: TRBV7-6; clone size: few; CDR3 DNA: TGTGCCAGCAGCTCGCTGACAGGGTCTGAAAAACTGTTTTTT; CDR3 protein: CASSSLTGSEKLFF
J gene: TRBJ2-2; D gene: NA; V gene: TRBV9; clone size: few; CDR3 DNA: TGTGCCAGCAGCGTCGGACTTAGGGGGATCGGGGAGCTGTTTTTT; CDR3 protein: CASSVGLRGIGELFF
J gene: TRBJ2-2; D gene: TRBD2; V gene: TRBV20-1; clone size: NA; CDR3 DNA: TGCAGTGCTAGTATTAGCGGGAGGAAGAACACCGGGGAGCTGTTTTTT; CDR3 protein: CSASISGRKNTGELFF
J gene: TRBJ2-2; D gene: TRBD2; V gene: TRBV11-2; clone size: NA; CDR3 DNA: TGTGCCAGCAGCCCCCAGGCGGGGGCCGGGGAGCTGTTTTTT; CDR3 protein: CASSPQAGAGELFF
J gene: TRBJ1-4; D gene: NA; V gene: TRBV7-8; clone size: NA; CDR3 DNA: TGTGCCAGCAGCTTAGAGCTGGCTAGCATCGAAAAACTGTTTTTT; CDR3 protein: CASSLELASIEKLFF
J gene: TRBJ2-1; D gene: NA; V gene: TRBV27; clone size: NA; CDR3 DNA: TGTGCCAGCAAACGTGATGCCTACAATGAGCAGTTCTTC; CDR3 protein: CASKRDAYNEQFF
J gene: TRBJ2-5; D gene: TRBD1; V gene: TRBV13; clone size: few; CDR3 DNA: TGTGCCACAACAGGGGGCGGGGAGACCCAGTACTTC; CDR3 protein: CATTGGGETQYF
J gene: TRBJ2-3; D gene: NA; V gene: TRBV12-3/TRBV12-4; clone size: few; CDR3 DNA: TGTGCCAGCAGGTCAACAACAGATACGCAGTATTTT; CDR3 protein: CASRSTTDTQYF
J gene: TRBJ2-7; D gene: TRBD1; V gene: TRBV15; clone size: few; CDR3 DNA: TGTGCCACCAGCAGAATTCCACCCGGGACAGCTTCTTACTACGAGCAGTACTTC; CDR3 protein: CATSRIPPGTASYYEQYF
J gene: TRBJ2-5; D gene: TRBD2; V gene: TRBV29-1; clone size: NA; CDR3 DNA: TGCAGCGTGGCTTTGGGGACTAGCGGGAGTGGGGAAGAGACCCAGTACTTC; CDR3 protein: CSVALGTSGSGEETQYF
J gene: TRBJ2-2; D gene: TRBD2; V gene: TRBV11-2; clone size: few; CDR3 DNA: TGTGCCAGCAGCTTAGGAGGGACTAGCGGGAGAATCGGGGAGCTGTTTTTT; CDR3 protein: CASSLGGTSGRIGELFF
J gene: TRBJ2-1; D gene: TRBD2; V gene: TRBV24-1; clone size: many; CDR3 DNA: TGTGCCACGTCTAGCGGAGGCTCCTACAATGAGCAGTTCTTC; CDR3 protein: CATSSGGSYNEQFF
J gene: TRBJ1-5; D gene: NA; V gene: TRBV18; clone size: NA; CDR3 DNA: TGTGCCAGCTCACCAGGAGGATATCAGCCCCAGCATTTT; CDR3 protein: CASSPGGYQPQHF
J gene: TRBJ2-7; D gene: NA; V gene: TRBV4-3; clone size: NA; CDR3 DNA: TGCGCCAGCAGCCAAGAAAGGGGGTTTTCCTACGAGCAGTACTTC; CDR3 protein: CASSQERGFSYEQYF
J gene: TRBJ2-1; D gene: NA; V gene: TRBV5-5; clone size: NA; CDR3 DNA: TGTGCCAGCAGCTTCCCGGGAGAGGTTAATGAGCAGTTCTTC; CDR3 protein: CASSFPGEVNEQFF
J gene: TRBJ2-7; D gene: NA; V gene: TRBV27; clone size: NA; CDR3 DNA: TGTGCCAGCAGTTACCGGGACGCGAGCTCCTACGAGCAGTACTTC; CDR3 protein: CASSYRDASSYEQYF
J gene: TRBJ2-7; D gene: NA; V gene: TRBV3-1; clone size: NA; CDR3 DNA: TGTGCCAGCAGCCAAGGGGCAAGCCCCTACGAGCAGTACTTC; CDR3 protein: CASSQGASPYEQYF
J gene: TRBJ2-2; D gene: TRBD2; V gene: TRBV5-5; clone size: NA; CDR3 DNA: TGTGCCAGCAGCTCTAGCGGGAGGATCACCGGGGAGCTGTTTTTT; CDR3 protein: CASSSSGRITGELFF
J gene: TRBJ2-1; D gene: NA; V gene: TRBV6-1; clone size: few; CDR3 DNA: TGTGCCAGCAGACCCCCCTTAGCGGCAGCCCCCCACAATGAGCAGTTCTTC; CDR3 protein: CASRPPLAAAPHNEQFF
J gene: TRBJ1-6; D gene: NA; V gene: TRBV10-1; clone size: few; CDR3 DNA: TGCGCCAGCAGTGAAACCTATAATTCACCCCTCCACTTT; CDR3 protein: CASSETYNSPLHF
J gene: TRBJ2-1; D gene: TRBD2; V gene: TRBV5-1; clone size: many; CDR3 DNA: TGCGCCAGCAGCTTGAGGACTAGGCCCTACAATGAGCAGTTCTTC; CDR3 protein: CASSLRTRPYNEQFF
J gene: TRBJ2-7; D gene: NA; V gene: TRBV7-6; clone size: NA; CDR3 DNA: TGTGCCAGCAGCTCCCCGGTCCCCTACGAGCAGTACTTC; CDR3 protein: CASSSPVPYEQYF
J gene: TRBJ2-3; D gene: NA; V gene: TRBV7-3; clone size: NA; CDR3 DNA: TGTGCCAGCAGCCGGACCTTATTTGATACGCAGTATTTT; CDR3 protein: CASSRTLFDTQYF
J gene: TRBJ2-1; D gene: TRBD1; V gene: TRBV19; clone size: few; CDR3 DNA: TGTGCCAGTAGGATGGGACAGGGCTCCTACAATGAGCAGTTCTTC; CDR3 protein: CASRMGQGSYNEQFF
J gene: TRBJ1-5; D gene: TRBD1; V gene: TRBV28; clone size: NA; CDR3 DNA: TGTGCCAGCACCCCACAGGGGAGGGATCAGCCCCAGCATTTT; CDR3 protein: CASTPQGRDQPQHF
J gene: TRBJ2-7; D gene: TRBD2; V gene: TRBV13; clone size: NA; CDR3 DNA: TGTGCCAGCAGCTGGGCAGGGACTAGCGGCCCCTACGAGCAGTACTTC; CDR3 protein: CASSWAGTSGPYEQYF
J gene: TRBJ2-1; D gene: TRBD2; V gene: TRBV7-3; clone size: few; CDR3 DNA: TGTGCCAGCAGCCGAAGACTAGCGGGCTACTCCTACAATGAGCAGTTCTTC; CDR3 protein: CASSRRLAGYSYNEQFF
J gene: TRBJ2-3; D gene: NA; V gene: TRBV12-3/TRBV12-4; clone size: many; CDR3 DNA: TGTGCCAGCAGTTACTTAGCGTCAGATACGCAGTATTTT; CDR3 protein: CASSYLASDTQYF
J gene: TRBJ2-7; D gene: NA; V gene: TRBV9; clone size: many; CDR3 DNA: TGTGCCAGCAGCGTAGAAAGCGGGCTCTCCTACGAGCAGTACTTC; CDR3 protein: CASSVESGLSYEQYF
J gene: TRBJ1-3; D gene: TRBD1; V gene: TRBV7-2; clone size: NA; CDR3 DNA: TGTGCCAGCAGCACGGACAGGGGAACTGGAAACACCATATATTTT; CDR3 protein: CASSTDRGTGNTIYF
J gene: TRBJ2-7; D gene: TRBD2; V gene: TRBV7-2; clone size: NA; CDR3 DNA: TGTGCCAGCAGCTTCGCCGCCTCCACTAGCGGGAGGGCCCACGAGCAGTACTTC; CDR3 protein: CASSFAASTSGRAHEQYF
J gene: TRBJ2-3; D gene: NA; V gene: TRBV6-5; clone size: NA; CDR3 DNA: TGTGCCAGCAGTTACTCGAGGAGGGTCGCAGATACGCAGTATTTT; CDR3 protein: CASSYSRRVADTQYF
J gene: TRBJ2-5; D gene: TRBD1; V gene: TRBV5-4; clone size: NA; CDR3 DNA: TGTGCCAGCAGCGTCGGGACAGGGGGCGCCGTCAAGACCCAGTACTTC; CDR3 protein: CASSVGTGGAVKTQYF
J gene: TRBJ2-1; D gene: TRBD2; V gene: TRBV6-2/TRBV6-3; clone size: NA; CDR3 DNA: TGTGCCAGCAGTTCGAGGACGGTAGCGGGAGGCAGTGAGCAGTTCTTC; CDR3 protein: CASSSRTVAGGSEQFF
J gene: TRBJ1-1; D gene: NA; V gene: TRBV6-1; clone size: many; CDR3 DNA: TGTGCCAGCAAAGGAGGGGTGAACACTGAAGCTTTCTTT; CDR3 protein: CASKGGVNTEAFF
J gene: TRBJ2-1; D gene: TRBD2; V gene: TRBV7-2; clone size: NA; CDR3 DNA: TGTGCCAGCAGCGCCTTTGCGGGAGTCAATGAGCAGTTCTTC; CDR3 protein: CASSAFAGVNEQFF
J gene: TRBJ2-3; D gene: NA; V gene: TRBV20-1; clone size: few; CDR3 DNA: TGCAGTGCCCAGCCCCCTGAGATTCGCACAGATACGCAGTATTTT; CDR3 protein: CSAQPPEIRTDTQYF
J gene: TRBJ2-2; D gene: NA; V gene: TRBV7-2; clone size: NA; CDR3 DNA: TGTGCCAGCAGCTCAAGGGGGGGAGGGCCTCGCACCGGGGAGCTGTTTTTT; CDR3 protein: CASSSRGGGPRTGELFF
J gene: TRBJ2-3; D gene: NA; V gene: TRBV4-2; clone size: few; CDR3 DNA: TGTGCCAGCAGCCTTGACCCGGGAGTTTGGACAGATACGCAGTATTTT; CDR3 protein: CASSLDPGVWTDTQYF
J gene: TRBJ2-3; D gene: TRBD2; V gene: TRBV20-1; clone size: NA; CDR3 DNA: TGCAGTGCTAGAGTCGTTAGCGGGAAAGATACGCAGTATTTT; CDR3 protein: CSARVVSGKDTQYF
J gene: TRBJ2-7; D gene: TRBD2; V gene: TRBV7-2; clone size: few; CDR3 DNA: TGTGCCAGCAGCTACTACTCTAGCGGGAGGGTTGAGCAGTACTTC; CDR3 protein: CASSYYSSGRVEQYF
J gene: TRBJ2-3; D gene: TRBD1; V gene: TRBV6-5; clone size: few; CDR3 DNA: TGTGCCAGCAGTTTGACAGGGGAAGATACGCAGTATTTT; CDR3 protein: CASSLTGEDTQYF
J gene: TRBJ2-1; D gene: NA; V gene: TRBV5-1; clone size: NA; CDR3 DNA: TGCGCCAGCACACAGGACAGCGCCTCCTACAATGAGCAGTTCTTC; CDR3 protein: CASTQDSASYNEQFF
J gene: TRBJ2-1; D gene: TRBD2; V gene: TRBV6-2/TRBV6-3; clone size: NA; CDR3 DNA: TGTGCCAGCAGCTACCTCCCTCTAGCGGGAGCCCACAATGAGCAGTTCTTC; CDR3 protein: CASSYLPLAGAHNEQFF
J gene: TRBJ2-5; D gene: NA; V gene: TRBV28; clone size: NA; CDR3 DNA: TGTGCCAGCAGTACGAAGGGGAGGGAGACCCAGTACTTC; CDR3 protein: CASSTKGRETQYF
J gene: TRBJ2-1; D gene: NA; V gene: TRBV3-1; clone size: NA; CDR3 DNA: TGTGCCAGCAGCCTCCCCACGGCAAGTGAGCAGTTCTTC; CDR3 protein: CASSLPTASEQFF
J gene: TRBJ1-2; D gene: NA; V gene: TRBV30; clone size: NA; CDR3 DNA: TGTGCCCGGAGAACCGGGACCTATGGCTACACCTTC; CDR3 protein: CARRTGTYGYTF
J gene: TRBJ2-3; D gene: NA; V gene: TRBV5-5; clone size: NA; CDR3 DNA: TGTGCCAGCAGCTTGGCAAATTTCCCCACAGATACGCAGTATTTT; CDR3 protein: CASSLANFPTDTQYF
J gene: TRBJ2-1; D gene: NA; V gene: TRBV28; clone size: few; CDR3 DNA: TGTGCCAGCGCCGTTCCCAGGGGACGGGATGAGCAGTTCTTC; CDR3 protein: CASAVPRGRDEQFF
J gene: TRBJ2-3; D gene: TRBD1; V gene: TRBV11-2; clone size: NA; CDR3 DNA: TGTGCCAGCAGCCTCGACAGGGGAGCGGCAGATACGCAGTATTTT; CDR3 protein: CASSLDRGAADTQYF
J gene: TRBJ2-2; D gene: NA; V gene: TRBV7-9; clone size: many; CDR3 DNA: TGTGCCAGCTCCCCCGGGGAGCTGTTTTTT; CDR3 protein: CASSPGELFF
J gene: TRBJ2-1; D gene: NA; V gene: TRBV5-1; clone size: NA; CDR3 DNA: TGCGCCAGCAGACCGCGGGACAAATCAAACAATGAGCAGTTCTTC; CDR3 protein: CASRPRDKSNNEQFF
J gene: TRBJ1-6; D gene: NA; V gene: TRBV12-3/TRBV12-4; clone size: few; CDR3 DNA: TGTGCCAGCAGTTTAGCGGGGGGGTCCGCGGAACCCCTCCACTTT; CDR3 protein: CASSLAGGSAEPLHF